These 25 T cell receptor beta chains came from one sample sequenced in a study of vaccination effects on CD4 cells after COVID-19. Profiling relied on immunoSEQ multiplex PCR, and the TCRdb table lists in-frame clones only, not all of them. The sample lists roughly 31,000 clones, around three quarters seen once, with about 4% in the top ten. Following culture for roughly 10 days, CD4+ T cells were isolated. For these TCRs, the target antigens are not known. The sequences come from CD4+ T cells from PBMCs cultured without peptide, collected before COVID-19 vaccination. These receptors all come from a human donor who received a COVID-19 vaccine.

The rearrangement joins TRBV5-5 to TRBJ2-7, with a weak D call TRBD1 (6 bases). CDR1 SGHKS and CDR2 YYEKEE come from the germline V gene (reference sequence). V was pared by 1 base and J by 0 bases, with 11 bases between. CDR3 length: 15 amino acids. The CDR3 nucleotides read TGTGCCAGCAGCTTGTATTGGACAGACTCCTACGAGCAGTACTTC. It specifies CASSLYWTDSYEQYF.

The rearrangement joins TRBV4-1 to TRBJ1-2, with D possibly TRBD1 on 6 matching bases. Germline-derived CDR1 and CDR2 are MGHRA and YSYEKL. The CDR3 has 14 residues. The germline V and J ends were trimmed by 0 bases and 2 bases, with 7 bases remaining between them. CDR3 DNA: TGCGCCAGCAGCCAAGATCAGGGGAACTATGGCTACACCTTC. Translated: CASSQDQGNYGYTF.

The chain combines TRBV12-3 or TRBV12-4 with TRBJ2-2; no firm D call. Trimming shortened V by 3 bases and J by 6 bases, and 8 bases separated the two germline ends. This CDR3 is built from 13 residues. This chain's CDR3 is CASSFGVAGELFF. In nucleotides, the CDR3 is TGTGCCAGCAGTTTTGGGGTTGCCGGGGAGCTGTTTTTT.

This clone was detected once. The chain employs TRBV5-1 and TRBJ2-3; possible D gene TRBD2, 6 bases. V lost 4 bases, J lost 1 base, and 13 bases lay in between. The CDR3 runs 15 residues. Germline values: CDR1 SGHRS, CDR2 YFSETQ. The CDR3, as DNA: TGCGCCAGCAGCCTCTCCGGGACTGGCACAGATACGCAGTATTTT. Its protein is CASSLSGTGTDTQYF. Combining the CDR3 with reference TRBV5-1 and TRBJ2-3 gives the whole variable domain KAGVTQTPRYLIKTRGQQVTLSCSPISGHRSVSWYQQTPGQGLQFLFEYFSETQRNKGNFPGRFSGRQFSNSRSEMNVSTLELGDSALYLCASSLSGTGTDTQYFGPGTRLTVL.

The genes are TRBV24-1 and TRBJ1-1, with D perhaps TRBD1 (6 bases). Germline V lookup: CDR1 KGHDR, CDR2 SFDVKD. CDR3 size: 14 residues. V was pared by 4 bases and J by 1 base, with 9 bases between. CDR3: CATSEDRTNTEAFF. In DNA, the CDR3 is TGTGCCACCAGTGAAGACAGGACGAACACTGAAGCTTTCTTT.

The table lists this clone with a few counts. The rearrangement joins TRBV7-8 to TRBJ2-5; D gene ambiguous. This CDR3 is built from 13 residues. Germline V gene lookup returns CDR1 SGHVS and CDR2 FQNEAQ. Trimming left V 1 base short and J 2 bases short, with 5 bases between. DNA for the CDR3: TGTGCCAGCAGCTTAGGAGCGCAAGAGACCCAGTACTTC. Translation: CASSLGAQETQYF.

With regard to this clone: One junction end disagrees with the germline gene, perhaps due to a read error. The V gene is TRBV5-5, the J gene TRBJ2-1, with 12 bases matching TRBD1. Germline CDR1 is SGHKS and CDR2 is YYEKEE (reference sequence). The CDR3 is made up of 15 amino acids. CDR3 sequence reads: CASTLGTGGRNEQFF. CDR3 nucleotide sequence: TGTGCCAGCACCTTGGGGACAGGGGGCAGGAATGAGCAGTTCTTC.

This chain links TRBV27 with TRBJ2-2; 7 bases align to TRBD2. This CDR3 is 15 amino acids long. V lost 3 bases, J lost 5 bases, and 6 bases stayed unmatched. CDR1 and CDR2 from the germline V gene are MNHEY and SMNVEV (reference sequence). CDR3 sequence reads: CASSFWGGTTGELFF. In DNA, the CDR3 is TGTGCCAGCAGTTTTTGGGGGGGAACAACCGGGGAGCTGTTTTTT.

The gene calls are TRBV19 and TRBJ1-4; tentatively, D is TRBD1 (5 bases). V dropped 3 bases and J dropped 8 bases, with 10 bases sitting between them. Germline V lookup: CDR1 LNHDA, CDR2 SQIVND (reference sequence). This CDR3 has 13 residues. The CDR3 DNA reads TGTGCCAGTAGTATGGGGGTAGGCGAAAAACTGTTTTTT. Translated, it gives CASSMGVGEKLFF.

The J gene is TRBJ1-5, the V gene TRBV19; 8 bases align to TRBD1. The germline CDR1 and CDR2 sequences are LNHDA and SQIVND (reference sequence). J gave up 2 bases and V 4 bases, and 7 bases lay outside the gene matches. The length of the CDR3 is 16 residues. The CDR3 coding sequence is TGTGCCAGTAGTACCCAACCGACAGGGGGCAATCAGCCCCAGCATTTT. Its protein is CASSTQPTGGNQPQHF.

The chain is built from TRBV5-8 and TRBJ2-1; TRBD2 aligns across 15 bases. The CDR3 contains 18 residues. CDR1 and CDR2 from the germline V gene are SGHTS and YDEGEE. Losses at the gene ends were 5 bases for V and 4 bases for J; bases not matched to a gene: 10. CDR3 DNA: TGTGCCAGCAGTTATACCGGGACTAGCGGGGGGATATACAATGAGCAGTTCTTC. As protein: CASSYTGTSGGIYNEQFF.

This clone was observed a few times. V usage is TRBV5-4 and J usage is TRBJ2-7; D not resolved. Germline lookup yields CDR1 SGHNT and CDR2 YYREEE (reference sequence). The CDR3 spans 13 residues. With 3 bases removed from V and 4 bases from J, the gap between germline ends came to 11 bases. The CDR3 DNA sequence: TGTGCCAGCAGCTACCCAGAAGGGTACGAGCAGTACTTC. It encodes CASSYPEGYEQYF.

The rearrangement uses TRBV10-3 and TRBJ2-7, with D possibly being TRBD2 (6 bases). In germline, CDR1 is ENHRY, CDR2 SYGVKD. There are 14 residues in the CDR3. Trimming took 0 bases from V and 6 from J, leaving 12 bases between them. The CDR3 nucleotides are TGTGCCATCAGTGAGTCAATGGGGGGAACCGAGCAGTACTTC. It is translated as CAISESMGGTEQYF.

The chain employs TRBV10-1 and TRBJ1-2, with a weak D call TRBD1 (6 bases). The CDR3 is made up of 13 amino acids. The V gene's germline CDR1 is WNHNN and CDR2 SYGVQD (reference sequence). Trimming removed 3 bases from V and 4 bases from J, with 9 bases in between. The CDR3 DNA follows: TGCGCCAGCAGTGAAAACAGGGTCTATGGCTACACCTTC. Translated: CASSENRVYGYTF.

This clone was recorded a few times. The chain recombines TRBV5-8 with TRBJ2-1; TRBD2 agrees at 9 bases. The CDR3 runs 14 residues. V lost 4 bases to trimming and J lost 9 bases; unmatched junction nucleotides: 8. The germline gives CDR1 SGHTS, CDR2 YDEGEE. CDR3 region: CASSHLAGRGEQFF. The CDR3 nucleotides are TGTGCCAGCAGCCATCTAGCGGGGCGTGGTGAGCAGTTCTTC. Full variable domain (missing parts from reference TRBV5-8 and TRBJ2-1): EAGVTQSPTHLIKTRGQQATLRCSPISGHTSVYWYQQALGLGLQFLLWYDEGEERNRGNFPPRFSGRQFPNYSSELNVNALELEDSALYLCASSHLAGRGEQFFGPGTRLTVL.

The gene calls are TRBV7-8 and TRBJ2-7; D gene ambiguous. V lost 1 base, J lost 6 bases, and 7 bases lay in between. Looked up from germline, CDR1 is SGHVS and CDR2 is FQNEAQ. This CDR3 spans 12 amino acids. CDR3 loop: CASSLVQSEQYF. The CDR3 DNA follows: TGTGCCAGCAGCTTAGTCCAGTCCGAGCAGTACTTC.

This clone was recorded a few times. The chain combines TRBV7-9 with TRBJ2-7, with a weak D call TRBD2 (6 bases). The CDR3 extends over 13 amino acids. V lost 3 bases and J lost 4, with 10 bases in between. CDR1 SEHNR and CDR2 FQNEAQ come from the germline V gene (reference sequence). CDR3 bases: TGTGCCAGCAGCTTTGCCGGGGGATACGAGCAGTACTTC. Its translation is CASSFAGGYEQYF.

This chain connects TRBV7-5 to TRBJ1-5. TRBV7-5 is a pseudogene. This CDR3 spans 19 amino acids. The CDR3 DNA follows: TGTGTCAGAAGCGAGCCCGGTGACTGGGGGAGGCGTAGCAATCAGCCCCAGCATTTT. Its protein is CVRSEPGDWGRRSNQPQHF.

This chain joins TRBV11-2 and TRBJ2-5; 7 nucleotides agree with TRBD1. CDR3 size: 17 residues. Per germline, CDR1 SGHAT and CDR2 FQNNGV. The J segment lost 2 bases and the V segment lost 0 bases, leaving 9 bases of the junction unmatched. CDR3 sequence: CASSLDWVGTAQETQYF. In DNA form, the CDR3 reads TGTGCCAGCAGCTTAGATTGGGTTGGGACAGCACAAGAGACCCAGTACTTC. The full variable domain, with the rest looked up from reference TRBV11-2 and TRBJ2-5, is EAGVAQSPRYKIIEKRQSVAFWCNPISGHATLYWYQQILGQGPKLLIQFQNNGVVDDSQLPKDRFSAERLKGVDSTLKIQPAKLEDSAVYLCASSLDWVGTAQETQYFGPGTRLLVL.

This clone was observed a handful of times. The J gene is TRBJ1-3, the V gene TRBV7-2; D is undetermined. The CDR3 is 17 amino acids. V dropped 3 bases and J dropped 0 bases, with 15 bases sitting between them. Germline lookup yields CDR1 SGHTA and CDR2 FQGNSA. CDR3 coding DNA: TGTGCCAGCAGCTTCTCTCGGCCGCTTGTCTCTGGAAACACCATATATTTT. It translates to CASSFSRPLVSGNTIYF.

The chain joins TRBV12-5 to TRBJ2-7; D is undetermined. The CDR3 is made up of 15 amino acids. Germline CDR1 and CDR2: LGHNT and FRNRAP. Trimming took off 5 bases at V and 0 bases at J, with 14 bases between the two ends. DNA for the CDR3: TGTGCTAGTGGTGACCCAGGTCTAAGCTCCTACGAGCAGTACTTC. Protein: CASGDPGLSSYEQYF.

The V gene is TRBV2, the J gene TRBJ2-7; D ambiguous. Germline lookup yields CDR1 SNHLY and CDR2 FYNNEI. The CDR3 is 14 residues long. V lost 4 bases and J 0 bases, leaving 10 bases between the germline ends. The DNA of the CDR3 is TGTGCCAGCAGTGCGGACGGAAGCTCCTACGAGCAGTACTTC. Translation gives CASSADGSSYEQYF.

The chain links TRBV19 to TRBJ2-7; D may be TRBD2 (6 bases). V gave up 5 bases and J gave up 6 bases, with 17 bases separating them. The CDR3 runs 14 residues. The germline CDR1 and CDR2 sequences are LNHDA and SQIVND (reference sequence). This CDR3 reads CASSPWDSSGEQYF. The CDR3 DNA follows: TGTGCCAGTAGTCCCTGGGACTCCTCGGGCGAGCAGTACTTC.

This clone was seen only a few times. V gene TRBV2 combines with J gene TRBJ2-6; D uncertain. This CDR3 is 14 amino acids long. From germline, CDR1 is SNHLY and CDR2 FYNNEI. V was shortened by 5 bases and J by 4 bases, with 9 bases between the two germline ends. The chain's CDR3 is CASSREAGANVLTF. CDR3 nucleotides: TGTGCCAGCAGTAGGGAAGCAGGGGCCAACGTCCTGACTTTC.

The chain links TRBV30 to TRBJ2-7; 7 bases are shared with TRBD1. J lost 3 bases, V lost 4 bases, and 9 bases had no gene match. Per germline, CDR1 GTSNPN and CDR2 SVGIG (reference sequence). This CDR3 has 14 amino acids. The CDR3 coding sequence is TGTGCCTGGAAGAGACAGGGAGTGGACTACGAGCAGTACTTC. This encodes CAWKRQGVDYEQYF.